Below, one T cell receptor beta chain is given with its context. The sample is drawn from a study of blood T cell repertoires in COVID-19. Study-level background: T cells, B-cell-depleted T cells, or PBMCs provided the cDNA or gDNA that served as material.

The V end was cut by 0 bases, the J end by 5 bases, with 13 bases between. Germline loops: CDR1 LNHDA, CDR2 SQIVND (reference sequence). This CDR3 comprises 15 residues. In the authors' workflow: Amplifying reference gene primers gave estimates of nucleated cell counts. Some clones are missing from TCRdb's copy, which holds only in-frame ones; the method was immunoSEQ multiplex PCR. The V and J calls and clone size come from that table; D and trimming were worked out from the DNA. This table has about 270,000 clones, about 89% appearing once. The chain uses TRBV19 and TRBJ1-1, with no clear D. The clonotype comes from a man aged 50-59 years with acute or convalescent COVID-19. Sequences were obtained from peripheral blood. CDR3 sequence: CASSIERAWRTEAFF. For the CDR3, the DNA is TGTGCCAGTAGTATAGAGAGGGCGTGGAGGACTGAAGCTTTCTTT.